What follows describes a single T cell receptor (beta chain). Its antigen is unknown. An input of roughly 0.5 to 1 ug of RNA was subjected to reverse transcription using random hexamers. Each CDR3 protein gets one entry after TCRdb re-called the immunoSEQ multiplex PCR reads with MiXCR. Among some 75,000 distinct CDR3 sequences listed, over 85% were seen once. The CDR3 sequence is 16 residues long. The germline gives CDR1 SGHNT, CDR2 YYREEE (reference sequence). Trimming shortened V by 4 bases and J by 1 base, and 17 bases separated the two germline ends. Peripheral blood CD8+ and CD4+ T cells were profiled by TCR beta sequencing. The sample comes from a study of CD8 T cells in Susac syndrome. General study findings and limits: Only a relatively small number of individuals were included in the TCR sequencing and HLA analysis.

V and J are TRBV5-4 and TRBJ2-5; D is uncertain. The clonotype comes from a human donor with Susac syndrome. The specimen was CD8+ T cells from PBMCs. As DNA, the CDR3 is TGTGCCAGCAGCCCTGGTCGCAAACCAGCCCAAGAGACCCAGTACTTC. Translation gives CASSPGRKPAQETQYF. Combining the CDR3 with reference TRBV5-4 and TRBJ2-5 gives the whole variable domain ETGVTQSPTHLIKTRGQQVTLRCSSQSGHNTVSWYQQALGQGPQFIFQYYREEENGRGNFPPRFSGLQFPNYSSELNVNALELDDSALYLCASSPGRKPAQETQYFGPGTRLLVL.